A selection of T cell receptor beta chains follows, all from one sample in a study of blood T cell repertoires in COVID-19. Sequenced by immunoSEQ multiplex PCR; TCRdb stores in-frame clones only, minus some. The sample carries about 190,000 clones, roughly 86% recorded once. The sample was peripheral blood. The receptors derive from a woman between 65 and 79 years old with active or convalescent COVID-19. The CDR3 runs from the conserved cysteine through the conserved F or W. D genes are given only for firm matches. Not all rows give a size; the values are once, few, many and, for expanded clones, a class.

V gene: TRBV5-6; J gene: TRBJ2-5; clone size: .; D gene: TRBD1; CDR3 DNA: TGTGCCAGCAGCAGAGGGACAGGAGGAGAGACCCAGTACTTC; CDR3 protein: CASSRGTGGETQYF
V gene: TRBV7-6; J gene: TRBJ2-5; clone size: .; D gene: TRBD2; CDR3 DNA: TGTGCCAGCAGAAAAAGCGGGAGTGCCCAAGAGACCCAGTACTTC; CDR3 protein: CASRKSGSAQETQYF
V gene: TRBV4-2; J gene: TRBJ1-5; clone size: .; D gene: TRBD1; CDR3 DNA: TGTGCCAGCAGCCAGGGACAGGGGAATCAGCCCCAGCATTTT; CDR3 protein: CASSQGQGNQPQHF
V gene: TRBV19; J gene: TRBJ2-7; clone size: .; D gene: TRBD2; CDR3 DNA: TGTGCCAGTGGGGGACTAGCGGGAGGTTCCCACGAGCAGTACTTC; CDR3 protein: CASGGLAGGSHEQYF
V gene: TRBV9; J gene: TRBJ2-1; clone size: .; D gene: .; CDR3 DNA: TGTGCCAGCGGGGAGCCGACCCGGTCCTACAATGAGCAGTTCTTC; CDR3 protein: CASGEPTRSYNEQFF
V gene: TRBV9; J gene: TRBJ1-3; clone size: .; D gene: TRBD1; CDR3 DNA: TGTGCCAGCAGCGTCGACAGGGCTGGAAACACCATATATTTT; CDR3 protein: CASSVDRAGNTIYF
V gene: TRBV13; J gene: TRBJ2-7; clone size: .; D gene: TRBD2; CDR3 DNA: TGTGCCAGCAGCAGAGGGGAGCTAGCGGGCCGCTACGAGCAGTACTTC; CDR3 protein: CASSRGELAGRYEQYF
V gene: TRBV2; J gene: TRBJ1-2; clone size: .; D gene: TRBD1; CDR3 DNA: TGTGCCAGCATTTTGACAGGGAGTGGCTACACCTTC; CDR3 protein: CASILTGSGYTF
V gene: TRBV6-5; J gene: TRBJ1-1; clone size: once; D gene: .; CDR3 DNA: TGTGCCAGCAGTCTAGACAGCCTGAACACTGAAGCTTTCTTT; CDR3 protein: CASSLDSLNTEAFF
V gene: TRBV5-4; J gene: TRBJ2-7; clone size: .; D gene: TRBD1; CDR3 DNA: TGTGCCAGCAGCCTTCAGCCGGGACAGGGTTCCCACGAGCAGTACTTC; CDR3 protein: CASSLQPGQGSHEQYF
V gene: TRBV7-9; J gene: TRBJ2-5; clone size: .; D gene: .; CDR3 DNA: TGTGCCAGCAGCCCAAGAGAGGGTTTGAAGACCCAGTACTTC; CDR3 protein: CASSPREGLKTQYF
V gene: TRBV11-3; J gene: TRBJ2-3; clone size: many; D gene: .; CDR3 DNA: TGTGCCAGCAGCTTAGGTGCAGGGGACACAGATACGCAGTATTTT; CDR3 protein: CASSLGAGDTDTQYF
V gene: TRBV5-1; J gene: TRBJ2-3; clone size: few; D gene: TRBD2; CDR3 DNA: TGCGCCAGCAATGCCCTAGCGGCAGGGGATACGCAGTATTTT; CDR3 protein: CASNALAAGDTQYF
V gene: TRBV6-5; J gene: TRBJ1-2; clone size: once; D gene: .; CDR3 DNA: TGTGCCACCACGGACATCCATGGCTACACCTTC; CDR3 protein: CATTDIHGYTF
V gene: TRBV27; J gene: TRBJ1-2; clone size: .; D gene: TRBD1; CDR3 DNA: TGTGCCAGCAGCTGGGGGGGACAGGGGGAAGGTATGAATGGCTACACCTTC; CDR3 protein: CASSWGGQGEGMNGYTF
V gene: TRBV4-2; J gene: TRBJ2-7; clone size: .; D gene: .; CDR3 DNA: TGTGCCAGCAGCCAAGAATCATTCCGGGAGCAGTACTTC; CDR3 protein: CASSQESFREQYF
V gene: TRBV2; J gene: TRBJ1-6; clone size: .; D gene: TRBD1; CDR3 DNA: TGTGCCAGCAGTGGGACAGGGAGAAATTCACCCCTCCACTTT; CDR3 protein: CASSGTGRNSPLHF
V gene: TRBV27; J gene: TRBJ2-7; clone size: .; D gene: .; CDR3 DNA: TGTGCCAGTGTGGGGGGACTCCCCTACGAGCAGTACTTC; CDR3 protein: CASVGGLPYEQYF
V gene: TRBV18; J gene: TRBJ2-1; clone size: .; D gene: TRBD2; CDR3 DNA: TGTGCCAGCTCACCACAAGCTAGCGGGAGGGCCGGTAATGAGCAGTTCTTC; CDR3 protein: CASSPQASGRAGNEQFF
V gene: TRBV9; J gene: TRBJ2-1; clone size: .; D gene: TRBD2; CDR3 DNA: TGTGCCAGCAGCGAAGGAGGGGGAGCGGGAGGGCGGTACAATGAGCAGTTCTTC; CDR3 protein: CASSEGGGAGGRYNEQFF
V gene: TRBV24-1; J gene: TRBJ1-1; clone size: .; D gene: TRBD1; CDR3 DNA: TGTGCCACCAGTGCAGGGGGCGCGACTGAAGCTTTCTTT; CDR3 protein: CATSAGGATEAFF
V gene: TRBV21-1; J gene: TRBJ2-3; clone size: .; D gene: .; CDR3 DNA: TGTGCCAGCAGCAACTTGAGCGGGAGCCGGGAGCCAGATACGCAGTATTTT; CDR3 protein: CASSNLSGSREPDTQYF
V gene: TRBV6-5; J gene: TRBJ1-3; clone size: .; D gene: .; CDR3 DNA: TGTGCCAGCGGAGAACGGATCTCTGGAAACACCATATATTTT; CDR3 protein: CASGERISGNTIYF
V gene: TRBV4-1; J gene: TRBJ1-3; clone size: few; D gene: TRBD1; CDR3 DNA: TGCGCCAGCAGCCAACCGGGACAGGCTAACACCATATATTTT; CDR3 protein: CASSQPGQANTIYF
V gene: TRBV6-1; J gene: TRBJ2-2; clone size: .; D gene: TRBD2; CDR3 DNA: TGTGCCAGCAGTGGTGAGCGGGAGGGACTTGGCAACGGGGAGCTGTTTTTT; CDR3 protein: CASSGEREGLGNGELFF
V gene: TRBV2; J gene: TRBJ2-3; clone size: .; D gene: TRBD2; CDR3 DNA: TGTGCCAGCAGTGAAAGAGTATGGGGGAGGGATAGCACAGATACGCAGTATTTT; CDR3 protein: CASSERVWGRDSTDTQYF
V gene: TRBV18; J gene: TRBJ1-5; clone size: once; D gene: TRBD1; CDR3 DNA: TGTGCCAGCTCACCACCCGGGACAGGGTCTCAGCCCCAGCATTTT; CDR3 protein: CASSPPGTGSQPQHF
V gene: TRBV5-6; J gene: TRBJ1-4; clone size: .; D gene: .; CDR3 DNA: TGTGCCAGCAGACCCTCGGGAGCTGAAAAACTGTTTTTT; CDR3 protein: CASRPSGAEKLFF
V gene: TRBV18; J gene: TRBJ1-5; clone size: .; D gene: .; CDR3 DNA: TGTGCCAGCTCATCGGGACAAAGCAATCAGCCCCAGCATTTT; CDR3 protein: CASSSGQSNQPQHF
V gene: TRBV5-1; J gene: TRBJ1-3; clone size: .; D gene: TRBD1; CDR3 DNA: TGCGCCAGCAGCTTGAGGACAGGGCAAGGAAACACCATATATTTT; CDR3 protein: CASSLRTGQGNTIYF
V gene: TRBV18; J gene: TRBJ2-5; clone size: .; D gene: TRBD2; CDR3 DNA: TGTGCCAGCTCACCACTTCGGACTAGCGGGAGGGAAGAGACCCAGTACTTC; CDR3 protein: CASSPLRTSGREETQYF
V gene: TRBV5-8; J gene: TRBJ1-1; clone size: .; D gene: .; CDR3 DNA: TGTGCCAGCAGCTTGATAGCAGGGCGCCTGAACACTGAAGCTTTCTTT; CDR3 protein: CASSLIAGRLNTEAFF
V gene: TRBV27; J gene: TRBJ2-2; clone size: .; D gene: TRBD2; CDR3 DNA: TGTGCCAGCTACATTACTAGCGGGGGCACCGGGGAGCTGTTTTTT; CDR3 protein: CASYITSGGTGELFF
V gene: TRBV5-1; J gene: TRBJ2-7; clone size: .; D gene: .; CDR3 DNA: TGCGCCAGCAGCTTGGCTCCCCAGGCAGAGCAGTACTTC; CDR3 protein: CASSLAPQAEQYF
V gene: TRBV10-1; J gene: TRBJ1-2; clone size: .; D gene: TRBD1; CDR3 DNA: TGCGCCAGCCCAGGGACAGTCTCGATGTGGGACTATGGCTACACCTTC; CDR3 protein: CASPGTVSMWDYGYTF
V gene: TRBV11-3; J gene: TRBJ2-1; clone size: .; D gene: .; CDR3 DNA: TGTGCCAGCAGCGACAAACCTCGAGACTCCTACAATGAGCAGTTCTTC; CDR3 protein: CASSDKPRDSYNEQFF
V gene: TRBV4-1; J gene: TRBJ2-1; clone size: few; D gene: .; CDR3 DNA: TGCGCCAGCAGCGAAGGGGGTACTAGCGACTACAATGAGCAGTTCTTC; CDR3 protein: CASSEGGTSDYNEQFF
V gene: TRBV6-5; J gene: TRBJ2-3; clone size: .; D gene: TRBD1; CDR3 DNA: TGTGCCAGCAGTAGACAGGGTTTCACAGATACGCAGTATTTT; CDR3 protein: CASSRQGFTDTQYF
V gene: TRBV2; J gene: TRBJ1-2; clone size: .; D gene: .; CDR3 DNA: TGTGCCAGCAGCCCTGACAGCTTCTATGGCTACACCTTC; CDR3 protein: CASSPDSFYGYTF